This T cell receptor beta chain came from a study of shared clonotypes between healthy human individuals (dated by TCRdb to about 2020). For the wider study: Three men and two women, aged 18 to 49 years, made up the cohort. Per donor, leukapheresis produced somewhere between about 0.94 and 9 billion PBMCs. To estimate repertoire size and how much clonotype sharing occurs between individuals, the study deeply sequenced the blood TCR repertoires of roughly 5 healthy adults. For each donor, CD4 naive and CD4 memory were each run on three plates, CD8 naive on two plates, and CD8 memory on one plate. Libraries were prepared and TCR repertoires were sequenced by different laboratories using diverse techniques, in order to increase sequencing depth and limit assay-specific biases. What the work shows at the level of the full study, not this receptor alone: Compared with non-shared clonotypes, clonotypes shared by all four sorted-subset donors had higher generation probabilities. When a handful of donors were compared, the shared fraction of clonotypes was about 5.5% for naive CD4, over 3% for naive CD8, more than 2% for memory CD4, and 0.3% to 0.5% for memory CD8. Because the study included only a small number of donors, the genetic and exposure-history diversity represented was limited. Sampling was limited to blood, and TCR repertoires in tissue likely differ from TCR repertoires in blood. Incomplete sequencing was indicated by rarefaction of sorted-subset datasets, despite the large sequencing depth. Estimated clonotype richness was generally larger for naive than for memory subsets. Based on pairwise subsampling, the degree of clonotype sharing among donors was expected to be affected by sequencing depth.

Using the deep immunoSEQ assay, TCR CDR3 regions were amplified from genomic DNA by multiplex PCR. Genomic DNA extracted from each cell subset was distributed evenly over all wells of several immunoSEQ 96-well plates, and each plate served as one replicate. For sorted subsets, each replicate PCR was loaded with about 200 ng genomic DNA, equivalent to 30,000 or so T cell genomes. Purified libraries were measured with a Qubit 3.0 fluorometer, size-checked on a Bioanalyzer 2100, and measured again with the KAPA Library Quantification kit. Every immunoSEQ 96-well plate was sequenced on a separate single-read 150-cycle Illumina NextSeq 550 flow cell. The original methods were these. Because the immunoSEQ output included only junctional sequences and no quality scores, the filtering could not be the same as the filtering used for full-length reads. To assign V/J genes and CDR3, sequences were annotated using PyIR, a Python wrapper for IgBLAST v1.9, with IMGT germline references. Any read was removed if the V/J assignment was weak (E-value above 1e-6), the CDR3 was missing, or the read contained stop codons, out-of-frame junctions, or ambiguous translated residues. V3J clonotypes were defined by identical inferred V gene, J gene, and CDR3 amino acid sequence. Percentage overlap between repertoires was computed as shared unique clonotypes divided by the size of the smaller repertoire. RTK rarefaction, the Chao1 estimator, and Recon v2.1 estimates of unobserved clonotypes were used to assess repertoire richness. Generation probabilities were computed with OLGA for all TCRbeta clonotypes obtained by the gDNA method from several donors. The immuneACCESS repertoire file appears here via TCRdb, limited to in-frame rearrangements. These files lack a portion of the clones; in checked studies, under half of the deficit traces to unresolved V genes, and the cause of the others is not known. Clone size and V and J calls were adopted from that table, with D and trimming inferred from the DNA. The sample table contains millions of clones; only one count was recorded for 85% to 95% of them. In total, the top ten clones hold about 1.8% of the sample.

The CDR3 has 15 amino acids, counting the end cysteine and phenylalanine. The entry retains the CDR3 DNA only, 45 bases that are in frame from base 1. The germline V gene specifies MGHRA as CDR1 and YSYEKL as CDR2. V loses 1 base of germline sequence and J loses 1 base, and the interval between the two ends is 8 bases. CD8 naive samples consisted of CD45RO-negative cells that were positively selected for CCR7, yielding a CD45RA+CCR7+ population without TemRA cells. Donors were healthy HIV-negative adults with no recently reported acute infections or vaccinations. All donors were Caucasian adults living in Nashville, Tennessee, USA. Blood was obtained by leukapheresis, after which PBMCs were separated by Ficoll-Histopaque density gradient centrifugation and cryopreserved in liquid nitrogen vapor phase. Analytical flow cytometry was used to check the purity and quantity of each magnetically sorted T cell population. From each sorted fraction, genomic DNA was isolated and quantified by UV absorbance on a Nanodrop 2000c.

With respect to this clone: Its cognate antigen has yet to be identified. There are no base qualities to consult, and no much larger clone falls within one base.

The rearranged chain carries TRBV4-1 and TRBJ2-1; the D gene is unclear. This TCR was recovered from a man between 18 and 29 years old in good health. Some clones in this sample may be carry-over from other donors' samples. Source material: naive CD8+ T cells from PBMCs. The sample's cell subset or site label is to be understood as: CD45RA+CCR7+. The DNA sequence follows: TGCGCCAGCAGCCAAGTTTCCCTTTCCTACAATGAGCAGTTCTTC. Translated, this gives CASSQVSLSYNEQFF.